The subject of this entry is one T cell receptor (beta chain). The antigen remains undetermined. These data come from a study of glioma-infiltrating T cells. Broader study findings: Gliomas, especially low-grade, showed above-expected tissue-blood divergence; non-neoplastic patients showed below. Very few CDR3 sequences were shared between tissue and blood.

Using RNA template, CDR3s of TCR alpha and beta were amplified with iRepertoire arm-PCR. Input was 100-400 ng of tissue mRNA or PBMC total RNA. TCRdb reprocessed the multiplex PCR reads with MiXCR, giving one entry per CDR3 protein. Altogether over 120,000 distinct CDR3 sequences are present, approximately 40% being singletons, with the ten largest covering 20%. The CDR3 runs to 13 residues. The V and J ends lost 3 bases and 11 bases respectively, with 13 bases between them. Per germline, CDR1 SGHVS and CDR2 FNYEAQ. Sequencing was performed on glioma tissue, nonneoplastic brain tissue, or PBMCs (not recorded which). The V call is TRBV7-6, the J call TRBJ1-4; a weak D match, TRBD1 (5 bases). This TCR was sampled from a human donor with low-grade glioma or glioblastoma, undergoing nonglioma brain surgery, or in good health (not recorded which). CDR3 loop: CASSLDLKGKLFF. The CDR3 DNA follows: TGTGCCAGCAGCTTGGACCTCAAGGGGAAACTGTTTTTT.